The rows below give T cell receptor beta chains drawn from one sample of a study of shared clonotypes between healthy human individuals. Method: immunoSEQ multiplex PCR; TCRdb's copy keeps in-frame clones and lacks some. Found here are some 690,000 clones, roughly 91% of them singletons; the top ten hold 34%. The sample taken for sequencing was memory CD8+ T cells from PBMCs. The receptors were sampled from a man younger than 35 in good health. Some clones in this sample may be carry-over from other donors' samples. CDR3s include the opening cysteine and the closing phenylalanine or tryptophan. D genes are given only for firm matches. Expanded clones get a size class; other rows say once, few or many, or leave the size out.

TRBV18	TRBJ2-7	.	.	CASSLTGSIYEQYF	TGTGCCAGCTCACTTACAGGGTCAATCTACGAGCAGTACTTC
TRBV6-5	TRBJ2-4	.	.	CASRSENIQYF	TGTGCCAGCAGGTCGGAAAACATTCAGTACTTC
TRBV11-2	TRBJ2-1	.	.	CASSLSTGNEQFF	TGTGCCAGCAGCTTGTCGACAGGCAATGAGCAGTTCTTC
TRBV6-5	TRBJ2-7	.	once	CASSLSTGSSYEQYF	TGTGCCAGCAGTTTAAGTACAGGGAGCTCCTACGAGCAGTACTTC
TRBV6-1	TRBJ1-5	.	.	CASSEGRRVGQPQHF	TGTGCCAGCAGTGAAGGGAGGCGTGTCGGGCAGCCCCAGCATTTT
TRBV27	TRBJ2-3	.	.	CASSATGTSTDTQYF	TGTGCCAGCAGTGCTACAGGGACAAGCACAGATACGCAGTATTTT
TRBV6-6	TRBJ1-5	.	.	CASSYRNQPQHF	TGTGCCAGCAGTTACAGGAATCAGCCCCAGCATTTT
TRBV28	TRBJ2-1	.	.	CASSLVGGHYNEQFF	TGTGCCAGCAGTTTAGTAGGGGGACACTACAATGAGCAGTTCTTC
TRBV9	TRBJ2-5	TRBD2	.	CASSSAWGGRYF	TGTGCCAGCAGCTCAGCGTGGGGAGGGAGGTACTTC
TRBV14	TRBJ2-3	.	.	CASSQLAVITDTQYF	TGTGCCAGCAGCCAATTGGCAGTGATCACAGATACGCAGTATTTT
TRBV7-7	TRBJ1-3	.	.	CASSLAAGSGNTIYF	TGTGCCAGCAGCTTAGCCGCAGGCTCTGGAAACACCATATATTTT
TRBV29-1	TRBJ2-7	.	.	CSVEAGRFYEQYF	TGCAGCGTTGAAGCGGGGAGGTTCTACGAGCAGTACTTC
TRBV25-1	TRBJ2-1	TRBD2	.	CASSAGTSGYNEQFF	TGTGCCAGCAGTGCCGGGACTAGCGGCTACAATGAGCAGTTCTTC
TRBV30	TRBJ2-7	.	.	CAWRAGTEQYF	TGTGCCTGGAGGGCAGGGACCGAGCAGTACTTC
TRBV27	TRBJ1-1	.	once	CASSLRVRNTEAFF	TGTGCCAGCAGTTTACGGGTGAGGAATACTGAAGCTTTCTTT
TRBV6-4	TRBJ2-2	TRBD2	.	CASTAGAGTGELFF	TGTGCCAGCACGGCGGGAGCGGGCACCGGGGAGCTGTTTTTT
TRBV5-1	TRBJ1-2	TRBD1	.	CASTRDRDYGYTF	TGCGCCAGCACCCGGGACAGAGACTATGGCTACACCTTC
TRBV28	TRBJ2-5	TRBD1	.	CASSPADRVQETQYF	TGTGCCAGCAGTCCCGCCGACAGGGTCCAAGAGACCCAGTACTTC